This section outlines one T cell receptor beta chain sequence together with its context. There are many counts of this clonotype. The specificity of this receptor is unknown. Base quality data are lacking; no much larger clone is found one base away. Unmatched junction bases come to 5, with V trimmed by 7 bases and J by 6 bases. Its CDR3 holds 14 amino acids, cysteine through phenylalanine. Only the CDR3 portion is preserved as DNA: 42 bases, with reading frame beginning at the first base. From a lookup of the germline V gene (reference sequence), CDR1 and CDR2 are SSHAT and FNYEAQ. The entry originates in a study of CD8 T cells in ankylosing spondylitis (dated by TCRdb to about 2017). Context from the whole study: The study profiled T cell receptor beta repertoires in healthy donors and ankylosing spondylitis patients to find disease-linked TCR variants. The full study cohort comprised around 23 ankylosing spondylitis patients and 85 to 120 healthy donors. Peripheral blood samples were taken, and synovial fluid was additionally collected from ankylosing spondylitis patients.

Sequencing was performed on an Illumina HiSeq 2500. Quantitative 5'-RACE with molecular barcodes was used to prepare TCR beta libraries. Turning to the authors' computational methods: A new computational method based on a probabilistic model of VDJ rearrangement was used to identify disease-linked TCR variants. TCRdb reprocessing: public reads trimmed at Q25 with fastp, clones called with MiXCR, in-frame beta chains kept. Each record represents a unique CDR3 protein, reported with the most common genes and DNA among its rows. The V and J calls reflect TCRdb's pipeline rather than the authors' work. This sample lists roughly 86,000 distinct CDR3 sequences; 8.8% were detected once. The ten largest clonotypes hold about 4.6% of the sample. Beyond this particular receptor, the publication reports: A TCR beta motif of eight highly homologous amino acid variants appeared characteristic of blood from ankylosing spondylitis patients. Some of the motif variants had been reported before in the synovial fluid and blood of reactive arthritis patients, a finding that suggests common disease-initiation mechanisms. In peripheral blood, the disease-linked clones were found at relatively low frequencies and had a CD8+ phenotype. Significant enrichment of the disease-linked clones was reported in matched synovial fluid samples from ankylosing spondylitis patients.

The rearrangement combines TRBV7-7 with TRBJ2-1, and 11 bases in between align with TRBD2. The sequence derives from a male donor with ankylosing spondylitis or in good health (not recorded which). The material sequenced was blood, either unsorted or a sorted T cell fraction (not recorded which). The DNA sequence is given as TGTGCCAGCACCGTAGCGGGGGGGTTCAATGAGCAGTTCTTC. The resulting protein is CASTVAGGFNEQFF.